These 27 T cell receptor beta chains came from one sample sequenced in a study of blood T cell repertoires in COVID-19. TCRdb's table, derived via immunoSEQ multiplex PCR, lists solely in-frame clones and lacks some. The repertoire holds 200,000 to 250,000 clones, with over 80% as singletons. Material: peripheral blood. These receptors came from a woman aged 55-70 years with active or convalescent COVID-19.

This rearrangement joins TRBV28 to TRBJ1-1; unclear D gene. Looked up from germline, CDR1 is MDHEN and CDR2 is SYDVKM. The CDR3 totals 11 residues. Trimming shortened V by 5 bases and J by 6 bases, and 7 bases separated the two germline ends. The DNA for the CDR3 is TGTGCCAGCAGTCTCCGGGCTGAAGCTTTCTTT. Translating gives CASSLRAEAFF.

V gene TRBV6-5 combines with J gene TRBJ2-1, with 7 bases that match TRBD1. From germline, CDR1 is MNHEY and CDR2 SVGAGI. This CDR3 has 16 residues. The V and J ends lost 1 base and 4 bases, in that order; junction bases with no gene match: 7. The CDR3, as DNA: TGTGCCAGCAGTTACTACAGGGGCCGGGGATACAATGAGCAGTTCTTC. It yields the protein CASSYYRGRGYNEQFF.

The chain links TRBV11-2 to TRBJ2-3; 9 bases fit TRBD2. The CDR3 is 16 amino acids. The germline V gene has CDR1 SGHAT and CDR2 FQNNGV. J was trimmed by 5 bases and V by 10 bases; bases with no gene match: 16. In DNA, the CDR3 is TGTGCCACCCCATTGCGTGCGGGGGGGCTTGGAGATACGCAGTATTTT. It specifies CATPLRAGGLGDTQYF.

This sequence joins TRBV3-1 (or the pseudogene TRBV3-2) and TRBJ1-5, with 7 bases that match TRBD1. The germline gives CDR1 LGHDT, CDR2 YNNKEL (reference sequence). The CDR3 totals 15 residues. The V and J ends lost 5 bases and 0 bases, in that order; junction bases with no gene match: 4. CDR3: CASSSTGFSNQPQHF. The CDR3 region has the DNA TGTGCCAGCAGCTCGACAGGGTTTAGCAATCAGCCCCAGCATTTT.

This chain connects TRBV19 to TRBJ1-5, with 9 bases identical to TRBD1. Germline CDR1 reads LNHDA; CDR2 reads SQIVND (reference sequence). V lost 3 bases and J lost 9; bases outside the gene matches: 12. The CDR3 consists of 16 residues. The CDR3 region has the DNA TGTGCCAGTAGTATCCTCACAGGGGGCTATATTGGGCCCCAGCATTTT. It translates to CASSILTGGYIGPQHF.

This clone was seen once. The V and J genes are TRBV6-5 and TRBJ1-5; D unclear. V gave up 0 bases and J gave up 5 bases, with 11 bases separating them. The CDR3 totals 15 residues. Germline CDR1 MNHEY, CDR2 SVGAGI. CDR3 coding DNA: TGTGCCAGCAGTTACTCCGGCGGGAACGATCAGCCCCAGCATTTT. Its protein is CASSYSGGNDQPQHF.

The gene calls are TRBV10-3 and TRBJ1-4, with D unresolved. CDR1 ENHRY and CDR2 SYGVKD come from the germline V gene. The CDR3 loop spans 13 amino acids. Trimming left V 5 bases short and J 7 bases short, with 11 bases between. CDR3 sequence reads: CAISPVRGEKLFF. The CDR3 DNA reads TGTGCCATCAGTCCGGTCCGTGGTGAAAAACTGTTTTTT.

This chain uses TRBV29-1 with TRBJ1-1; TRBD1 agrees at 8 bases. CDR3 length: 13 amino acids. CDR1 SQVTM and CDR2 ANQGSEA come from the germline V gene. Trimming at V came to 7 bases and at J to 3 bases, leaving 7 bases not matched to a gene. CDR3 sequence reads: CSAGGGGYTEAFF. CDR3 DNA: TGCAGCGCAGGGGGCGGGGGGTACACTGAAGCTTTCTTT.

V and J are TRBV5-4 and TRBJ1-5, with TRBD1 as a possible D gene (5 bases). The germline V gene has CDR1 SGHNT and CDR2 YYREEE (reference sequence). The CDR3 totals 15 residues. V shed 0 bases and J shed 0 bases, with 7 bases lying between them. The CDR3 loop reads CASSLERGSNQPQHF. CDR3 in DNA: TGTGCCAGCAGCTTGGAAAGGGGTAGCAATCAGCCCCAGCATTTT.

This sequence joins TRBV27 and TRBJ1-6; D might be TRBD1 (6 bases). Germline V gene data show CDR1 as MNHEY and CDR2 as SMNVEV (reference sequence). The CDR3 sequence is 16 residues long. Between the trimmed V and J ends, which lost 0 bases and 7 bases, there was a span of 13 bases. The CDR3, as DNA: TGTGCCAGCAGTTTATCCCCACAGGGCGCAAATTCACCCCTCCACTTT. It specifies CASSLSPQGANSPLHF.

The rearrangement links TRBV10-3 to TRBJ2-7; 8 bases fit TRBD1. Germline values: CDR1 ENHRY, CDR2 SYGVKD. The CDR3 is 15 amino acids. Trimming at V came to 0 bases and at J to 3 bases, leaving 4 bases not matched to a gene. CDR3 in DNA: TGTGCCATCAGTGAGTCGGACAGGGTCCGCTACGAGCAGTACTTC. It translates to CAISESDRVRYEQYF.

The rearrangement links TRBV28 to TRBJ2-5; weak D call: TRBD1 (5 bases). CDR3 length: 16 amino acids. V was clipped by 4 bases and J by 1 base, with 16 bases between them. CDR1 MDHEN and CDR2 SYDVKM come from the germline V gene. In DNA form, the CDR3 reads TGTGCCAGCAGTTCCCACAAGGGGAACCCCCAAGAGACCCAGTACTTC. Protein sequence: CASSSHKGNPQETQYF.

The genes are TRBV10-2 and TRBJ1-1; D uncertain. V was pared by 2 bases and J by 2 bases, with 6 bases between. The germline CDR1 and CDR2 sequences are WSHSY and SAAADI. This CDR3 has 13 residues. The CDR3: CASSEVSNTEAFF. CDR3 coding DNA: TGCGCCAGCAGTGAGGTATCCAACACTGAAGCTTTCTTT.

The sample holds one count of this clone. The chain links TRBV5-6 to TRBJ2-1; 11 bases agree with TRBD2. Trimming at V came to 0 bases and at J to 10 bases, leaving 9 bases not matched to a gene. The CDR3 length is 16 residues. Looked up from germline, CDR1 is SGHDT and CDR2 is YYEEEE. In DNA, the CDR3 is TGTGCCAGCAGCTTGGCCCTAGCGGGAGGCCTCGGCGAGCAGTTCTTC. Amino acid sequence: CASSLALAGGLGEQFF. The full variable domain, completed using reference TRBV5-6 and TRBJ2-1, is DAGVTQSPTHLIKTRGQQVTLRCSPKSGHDTVSWYQQALGQGPQFIFQYYEEEERQRGNFPDRFSGHQFPNYSSELNVNALLLGDSALYLCASSLALAGGLGEQFFGPGTRLTVL.

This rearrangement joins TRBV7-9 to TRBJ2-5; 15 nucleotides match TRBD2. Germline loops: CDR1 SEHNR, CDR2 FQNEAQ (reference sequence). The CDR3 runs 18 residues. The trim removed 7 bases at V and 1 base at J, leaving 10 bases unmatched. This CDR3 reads CASISPGLAGGSQETQYF. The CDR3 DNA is TGTGCCAGCATCTCACCGGGACTAGCGGGGGGCTCCCAAGAGACCCAGTACTTC.

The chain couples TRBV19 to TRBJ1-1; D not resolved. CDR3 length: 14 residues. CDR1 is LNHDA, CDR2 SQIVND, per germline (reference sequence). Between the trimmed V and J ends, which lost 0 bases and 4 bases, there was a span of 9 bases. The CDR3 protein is CASSIDLRGTEAFF. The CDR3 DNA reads TGTGCCAGTAGTATAGACCTCAGAGGCACTGAAGCTTTCTTT.

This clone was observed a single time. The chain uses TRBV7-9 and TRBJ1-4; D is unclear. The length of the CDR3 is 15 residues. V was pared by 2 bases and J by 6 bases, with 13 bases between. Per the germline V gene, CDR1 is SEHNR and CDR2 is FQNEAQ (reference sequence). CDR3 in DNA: TGTGCCAGCAGCTTAAATATAGGAGAGGATGAAAAACTGTTTTTT. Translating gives CASSLNIGEDEKLFF. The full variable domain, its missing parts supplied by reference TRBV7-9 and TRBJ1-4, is DTGVSQNPRHKITKRGQNVTFRCDPISEHNRLYWYRQTLGQGPEFLTYFQNEAQLEKSRLLSDRFSAERPKGSFSTLEIQRTEQGDSAMYLCASSLNIGEDEKLFFGSGTQLSVL.

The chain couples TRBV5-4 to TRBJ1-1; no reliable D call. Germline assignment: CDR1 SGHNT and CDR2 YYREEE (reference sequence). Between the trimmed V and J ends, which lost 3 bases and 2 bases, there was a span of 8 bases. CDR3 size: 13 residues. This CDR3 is CASSYEINTEAFF. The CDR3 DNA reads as TGTGCCAGCAGCTATGAGATTAACACTGAAGCTTTCTTT. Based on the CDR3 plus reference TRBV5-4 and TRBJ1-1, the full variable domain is ETGVTQSPTHLIKTRGQQVTLRCSSQSGHNTVSWYQQALGQGPQFIFQYYREEENGRGNFPPRFSGLQFPNYSSELNVNALELDDSALYLCASSYEINTEAFFGQGTRLTVV.

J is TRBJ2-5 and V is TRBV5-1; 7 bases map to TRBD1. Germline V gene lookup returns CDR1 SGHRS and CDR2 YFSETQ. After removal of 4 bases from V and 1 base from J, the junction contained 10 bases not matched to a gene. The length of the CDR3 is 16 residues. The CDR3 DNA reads TGCGCCAGCAGCACGGGACAGTTGAGTGGCCAAGAGACCCAGTACTTC. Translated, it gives CASSTGQLSGQETQYF.

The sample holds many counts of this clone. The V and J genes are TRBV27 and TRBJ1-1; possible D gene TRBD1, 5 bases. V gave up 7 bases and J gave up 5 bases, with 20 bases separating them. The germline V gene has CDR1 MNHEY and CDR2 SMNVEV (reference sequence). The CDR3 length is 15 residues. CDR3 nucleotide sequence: TGTGCCAGCAAGCCGATAGGACGCGGGGGAACTGAAGCTTTCTTT. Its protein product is CASKPIGRGGTEAFF.

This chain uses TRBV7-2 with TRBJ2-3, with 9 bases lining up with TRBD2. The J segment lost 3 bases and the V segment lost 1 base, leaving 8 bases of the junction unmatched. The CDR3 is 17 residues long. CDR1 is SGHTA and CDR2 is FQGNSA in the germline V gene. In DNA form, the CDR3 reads TGTGCCAGCAGCTTAGATATAGCGGGAGCGGGAACAGATACGCAGTATTTT. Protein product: CASSLDIAGAGTDTQYF.

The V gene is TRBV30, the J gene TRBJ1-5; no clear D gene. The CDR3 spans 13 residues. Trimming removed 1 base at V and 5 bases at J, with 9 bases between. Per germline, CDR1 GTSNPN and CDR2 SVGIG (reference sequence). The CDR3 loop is CAWSGGKDQPQHF. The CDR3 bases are TGTGCCTGGAGTGGAGGTAAAGATCAGCCCCAGCATTTT.

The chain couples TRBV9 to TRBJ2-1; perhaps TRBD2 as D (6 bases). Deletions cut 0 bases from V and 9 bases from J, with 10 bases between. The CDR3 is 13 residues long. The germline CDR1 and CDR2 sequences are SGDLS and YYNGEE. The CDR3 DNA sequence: TGTGCCAGCAGCGTAGCTGTCGGGGGTGAGCAGTTCTTC. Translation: CASSVAVGGEQFF.

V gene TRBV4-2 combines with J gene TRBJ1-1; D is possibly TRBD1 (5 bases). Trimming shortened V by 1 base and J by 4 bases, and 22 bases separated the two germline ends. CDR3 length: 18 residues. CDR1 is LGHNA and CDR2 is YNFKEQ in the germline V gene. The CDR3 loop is CASSQANGGQVVGTEAFF. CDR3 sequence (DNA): TGTGCCAGCAGCCAAGCAAACGGGGGTCAAGTGGTTGGCACTGAAGCTTTCTTT.

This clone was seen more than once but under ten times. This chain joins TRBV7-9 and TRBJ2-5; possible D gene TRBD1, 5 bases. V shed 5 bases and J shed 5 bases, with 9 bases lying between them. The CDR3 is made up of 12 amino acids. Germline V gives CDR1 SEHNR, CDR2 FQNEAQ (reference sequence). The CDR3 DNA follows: TGTGCCAGCAGCGACAGTGGGGAGACCCAGTACTTC. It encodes CASSDSGETQYF.

CDR3 DNA sequence: TGTGCCAGTAGTCCTAAGCGGCCCACCGGGGAGCTGTTTTTT. This gives the protein CASSPKRPTGELFF. V is TRBV19 and J is TRBJ2-2; a weak D match, TRBD2 (5 bases). CDR1 is LNHDA and CDR2 is SQIVND in the germline V gene (reference sequence). This CDR3 contains 14 residues. V was trimmed by 5 bases and J by 4 bases, leaving 11 bases between them.

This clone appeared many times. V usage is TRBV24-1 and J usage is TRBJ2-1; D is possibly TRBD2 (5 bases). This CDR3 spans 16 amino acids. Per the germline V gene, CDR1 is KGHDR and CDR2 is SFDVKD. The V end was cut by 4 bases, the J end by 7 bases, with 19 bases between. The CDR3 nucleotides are TGTGCCACCAGTGACGCTTTTCGGGTGGGAGAGAATGAGCAGTTCTTC. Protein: CATSDAFRVGENEQFF.